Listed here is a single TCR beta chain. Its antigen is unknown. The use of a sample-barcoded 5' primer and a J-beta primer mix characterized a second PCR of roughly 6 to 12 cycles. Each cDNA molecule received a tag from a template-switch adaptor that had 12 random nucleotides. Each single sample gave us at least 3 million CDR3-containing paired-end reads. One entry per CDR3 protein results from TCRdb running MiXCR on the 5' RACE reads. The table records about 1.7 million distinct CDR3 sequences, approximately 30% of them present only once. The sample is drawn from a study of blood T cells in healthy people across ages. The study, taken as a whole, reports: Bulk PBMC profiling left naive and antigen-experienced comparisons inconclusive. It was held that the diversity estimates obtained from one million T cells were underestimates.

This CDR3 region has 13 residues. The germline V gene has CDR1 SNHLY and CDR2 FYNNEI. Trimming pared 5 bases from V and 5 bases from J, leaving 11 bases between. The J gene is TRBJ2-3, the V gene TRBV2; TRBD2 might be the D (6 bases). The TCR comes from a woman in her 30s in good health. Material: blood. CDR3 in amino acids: CASSKEGGDTQYF. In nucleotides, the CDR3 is TGTGCCAGCAGTAAGGAGGGTGGAGATACGCAGTATTTT.